This T cell receptor beta chain appears in the sequencing data of a study of T cell responses to AZD1222 COVID-19 vaccine (dated by TCRdb to the early 2020s). For the study in its entirety: Because spike-specific TCR depth and breadth did not differ between the two schedules, AZD1222 recipients who got a second dose at roughly 4 weeks were pooled with those who got a second dose at roughly 12 weeks. Trial participants were enrolled by age into subgroups of 18-55, 56-69 and 70-plus years, and roughly 160, 29 and 62 TCR-sequenced participants, respectively, were included in these subgroups. A total of 230 to 250 trial participants underwent TCR sequencing, of whom some 210 received two doses of AZD1222 and some 26 received two doses of the MenACWY control vaccine.

As regards this clone: This receptor's antigen is unknown. Germline and junction disagree at one end, which may indicate a read error.

The germline V gene (reference sequence) specifies SSHAT as CDR1 and FNYEAQ as CDR2. The CDR3 numbers 14 residues from cysteine through phenylalanine. The kept DNA is CDR3 alone, 42 bases in frame from the first base. The time point label of this sample denotes: baseline before first vaccination. Vaccinee samples came from UK trials COV001 and COV002, including a single-blind randomized controlled phase 2/3 trial of AZD1222 (ChAdOx1 nCoV-19) in healthy adults. For TCRbeta chain sequencing, PBMC samples from trial participants were taken at day 0 and at day 28 after the second dose. The CDR3 regions of human TCRbeta chains were subjected to immunosequencing. For the original study's pipeline: Repertoire TCRs were matched against a reference library of SARS-CoV-2-specific TCRs generated with the MIRA antigen-specificity platform. Breadth was defined as the fraction of unique TCRs that were SARS-CoV-2-associated. Depth was defined as the fraction of total T cells that were SARS-CoV-2-associated. Using the MIRA data, every spike-specific TCR was mapped to the spike region that the TCR reacted to and assigned to either a CD4 or a CD8 class. Log10-transformed breadth and depth values were compared by one-way ANOVA with Sidak's multiple comparisons tests. TCRdb mirrors the immuneACCESS table, restricted to in-frame sequences. Some clones are absent from its copies; in checked studies, under half trace to an unresolved V gene, and the reason for the others is unknown. V and J calls and clone size are as listed in that table; D and trimming were resolved from the DNA. Across this sample there are around 100,000 clones, with around 90% seen only once. Roughly 20% of the sample rests with the top ten.

Points the paper makes about the study in general: Because no day 14 peak-response samples were available, the repertoires could be characterized only after the peak T cell response. Participants were mostly white British and included more females than males, and it was suggested by the authors that clonal diversity may have been underestimated. The whole spike protein was spanned by vaccine-associated CD4 TCRs, and dominant responses were seen in regions 160-218 and 743-854. Conclusions about previously exposed vaccinees are limited because only five to seven AZD1222 recipients were SARS-CoV-2 seropositive at baseline. The 56-69-year group was small, and its depth increase did not reach significance, likely because of low power. Nearly half of unique spike-specific TCRs reportedly recognized epitopes outside regions mutated in the B.1.351 and B.1.1.7 variants. Spike-specific TCR breadth and depth rose significantly after two AZD1222 doses compared with day 0 and with MenACWY recipients.

This receptor was taken from an adult in good health. The sequence links TRBV7-7 to TRBJ2-3; TRBD1 agrees with 7 junctional bases. Sample: peripheral blood, taken on day 0 of AZD1222 vaccination. The nucleotide sequence reads as follows: TGTGCTAGCAGCCGCGACAGGGCCACAGATACGCAGTATTTT. Translated, it reads CASSRDRATDTQYF.